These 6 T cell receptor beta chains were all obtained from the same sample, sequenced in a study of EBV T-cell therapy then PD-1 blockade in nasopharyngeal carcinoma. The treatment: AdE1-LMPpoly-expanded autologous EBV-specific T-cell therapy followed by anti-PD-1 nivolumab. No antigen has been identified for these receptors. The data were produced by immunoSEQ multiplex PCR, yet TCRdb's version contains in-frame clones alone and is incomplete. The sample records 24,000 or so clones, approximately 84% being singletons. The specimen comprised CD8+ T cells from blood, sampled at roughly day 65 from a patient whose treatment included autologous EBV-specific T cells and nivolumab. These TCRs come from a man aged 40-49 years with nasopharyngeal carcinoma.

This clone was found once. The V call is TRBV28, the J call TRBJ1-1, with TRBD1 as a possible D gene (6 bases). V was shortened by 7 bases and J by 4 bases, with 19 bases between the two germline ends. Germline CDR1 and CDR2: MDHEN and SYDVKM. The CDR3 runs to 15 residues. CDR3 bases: TGTGCCAGCATGTCCGCGATCAGGGGAGTCACTGAAGCTTTCTTT. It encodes CASMSAIRGVTEAFF.

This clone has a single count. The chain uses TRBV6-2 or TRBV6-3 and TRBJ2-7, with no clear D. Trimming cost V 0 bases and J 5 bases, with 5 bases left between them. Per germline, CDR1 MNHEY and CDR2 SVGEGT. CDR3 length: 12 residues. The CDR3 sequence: CASSYSAHEQYF. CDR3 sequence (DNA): TGTGCCAGCAGTTACTCAGCCCACGAGCAGTACTTC.

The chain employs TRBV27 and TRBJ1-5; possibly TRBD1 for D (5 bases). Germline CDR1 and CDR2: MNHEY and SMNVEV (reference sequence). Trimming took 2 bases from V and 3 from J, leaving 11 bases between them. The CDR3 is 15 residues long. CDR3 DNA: TGTGCCAGCAGTTTAAGGGGCAGCTTCAATCAGCCCCAGCATTTT. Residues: CASSLRGSFNQPQHF.

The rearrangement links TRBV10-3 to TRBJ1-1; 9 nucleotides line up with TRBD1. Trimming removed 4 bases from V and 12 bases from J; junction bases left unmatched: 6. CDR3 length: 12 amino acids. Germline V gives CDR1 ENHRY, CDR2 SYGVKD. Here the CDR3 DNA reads TGTGCCATCAGTGGGGACAGGGAGTGGCCTTTCTTT. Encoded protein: CAISGDREWPFF.

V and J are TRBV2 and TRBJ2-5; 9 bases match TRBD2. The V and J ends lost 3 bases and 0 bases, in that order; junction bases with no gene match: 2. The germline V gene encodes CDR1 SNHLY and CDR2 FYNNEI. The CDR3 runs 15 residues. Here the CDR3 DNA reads TGTGCCAGCAGTGATTTAGCGGGGGACCAAGAGACCCAGTACTTC. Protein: CASSDLAGDQETQYF.

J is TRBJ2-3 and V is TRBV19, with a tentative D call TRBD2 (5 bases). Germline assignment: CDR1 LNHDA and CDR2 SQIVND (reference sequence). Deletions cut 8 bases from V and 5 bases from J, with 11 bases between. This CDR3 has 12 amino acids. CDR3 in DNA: TGTGCCAGTGCGGACTCCGGAGATACGCAGTATTTT. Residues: CASADSGDTQYF.